This entry features one TCR beta chain sequence. The data are from a study of shared clonotypes between healthy human individuals. CDR3 size: 12 residues. V was pared by 0 bases and J by 10 bases, with 10 bases between. The V gene's germline CDR1 is SGHRS and CDR2 YFSETQ. As defined, naive CD8 cells were CD45RO-negative and positively selected for CCR7, with terminally differentiated effector memory CD45RA+ cells excluded. This table comes from immunoSEQ multiplex PCR, and its TCRdb copy is limited to in-frame clones, with some not included. The sample contains approximately 1.9 million clones, 85% to 95% of which appear only once.

The TCR originated in a man aged 18 to 35 in good health. Some clones in this sample may be carry-over from other donors' samples. The chain links TRBV5-1 to TRBJ1-2; D ambiguous. The source material was naive CD8+ T cells from PBMCs. The CDR3 sequence is CASSLVSGDYTF. The CDR3 bases are TGCGCCAGCAGCTTGGTCAGTGGGGACTACACCTTC.